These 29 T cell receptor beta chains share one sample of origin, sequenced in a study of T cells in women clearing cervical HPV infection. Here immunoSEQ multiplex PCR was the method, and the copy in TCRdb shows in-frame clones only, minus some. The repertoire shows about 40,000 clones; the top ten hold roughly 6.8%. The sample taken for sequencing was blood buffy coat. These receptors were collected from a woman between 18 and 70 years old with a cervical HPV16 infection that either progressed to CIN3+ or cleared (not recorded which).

CDR3 DNA, as far as it was read: TGCAGTGCTAACGCGGGACTAGCGGGAGAGCTCTCCAGGGATACG. This codes for CSANAGLAGELSRDT. In full, the CDR3 is CSANAGLAGELSRDTQYF. The chain joins TRBV20-1 to TRBJ2-3; 14 nucleotides match TRBD2. Read coverage stops 3 residues before the CDR3 terminus; the germline J gene supplies the remainder. CDR3 length: 18 residues. V dropped 4 bases and J dropped 6; count of bases not matched to a gene: 15. The germline V gene has CDR1 DFQATT and CDR2 SNEGSKA (reference sequence).

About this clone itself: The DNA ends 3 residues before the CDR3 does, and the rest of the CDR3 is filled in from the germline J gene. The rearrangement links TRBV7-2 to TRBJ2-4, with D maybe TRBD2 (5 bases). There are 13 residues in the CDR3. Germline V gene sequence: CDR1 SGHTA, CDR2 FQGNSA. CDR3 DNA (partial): TGTGCCAGCAGCTTAGTAGGCGGGTATGGT. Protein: CASSLVGGYG. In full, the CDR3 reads CASSLVGGYGQYF.

CDR3 bases read: TGTGCCAGCAGGGGACAGGGGTGGCAGCCC. The encoded protein is CASRGQGWQP. The complete CDR3 reads CASRGQGWQPQHF. The V and J genes are TRBV2 and TRBJ1-5, with 10 bases identical to TRBD1. The read halts 3 residues ahead of the CDR3 end, with the missing end drawn from the germline J gene. Germline V CDR1 and CDR2: SNHLY, FYNNEI. CDR3 length: 13 amino acids. V trimming: 6 bases; J trimming: 7 bases; junction bases outside the gene matches: 3.

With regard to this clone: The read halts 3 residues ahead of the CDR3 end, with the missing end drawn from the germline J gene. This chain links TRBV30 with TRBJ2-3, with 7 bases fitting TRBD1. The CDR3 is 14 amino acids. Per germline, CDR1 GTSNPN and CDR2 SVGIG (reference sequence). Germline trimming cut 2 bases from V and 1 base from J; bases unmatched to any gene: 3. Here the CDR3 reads CAWSKGQGTDTQYF. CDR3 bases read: TGTGCCTGGAGTAAAGGACAGGGCACAGATACG.

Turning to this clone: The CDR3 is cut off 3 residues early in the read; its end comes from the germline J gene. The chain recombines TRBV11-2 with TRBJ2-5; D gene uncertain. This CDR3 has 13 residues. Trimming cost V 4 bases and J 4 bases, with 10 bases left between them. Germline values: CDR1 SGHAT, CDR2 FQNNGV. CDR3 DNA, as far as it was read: TGTGCCAGCAGCTCCCTAAGAGCAGAGACC. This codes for CASSSLRAET. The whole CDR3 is CASSSLRAETQYF.

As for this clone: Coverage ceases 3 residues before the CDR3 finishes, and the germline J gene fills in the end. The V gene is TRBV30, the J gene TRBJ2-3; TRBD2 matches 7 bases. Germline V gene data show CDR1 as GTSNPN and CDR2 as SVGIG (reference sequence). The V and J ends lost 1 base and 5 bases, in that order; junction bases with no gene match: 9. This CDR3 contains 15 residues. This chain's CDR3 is CAWSGDGGSVDTQYF. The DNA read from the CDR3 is TGTGCCTGGAGTGGGGATGGCGGGAGTGTAGATACG.

The part of the CDR3 DNA that was read is TGTGCCAGCAGCCGCCAGGGAATTGGCAATCAGCCG. It codes for CASSRQGIGNQP. The full CDR3 is CASSRQGIGNQPQYF. The chain carries TRBV5-6 and TRBJ2-3; tentative D call: TRBD1 (5 bases). The CDR3 end is not reached by the read, which stops 3 residues before it; the germline J gene fills it in. The CDR3 is 15 residues long. CDR1 and CDR2 (germline): SGHDT, YYEEEE.

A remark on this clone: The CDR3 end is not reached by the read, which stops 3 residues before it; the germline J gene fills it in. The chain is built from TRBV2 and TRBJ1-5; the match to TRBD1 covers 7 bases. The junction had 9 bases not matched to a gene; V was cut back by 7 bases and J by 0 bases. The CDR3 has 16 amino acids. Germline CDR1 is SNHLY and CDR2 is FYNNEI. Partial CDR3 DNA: TGTGCCAGCAAGGACAGGACCGCTTATAGCAATCAGCCC. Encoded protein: CASKDRTAYSNQP. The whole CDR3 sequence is CASKDRTAYSNQPQHF.

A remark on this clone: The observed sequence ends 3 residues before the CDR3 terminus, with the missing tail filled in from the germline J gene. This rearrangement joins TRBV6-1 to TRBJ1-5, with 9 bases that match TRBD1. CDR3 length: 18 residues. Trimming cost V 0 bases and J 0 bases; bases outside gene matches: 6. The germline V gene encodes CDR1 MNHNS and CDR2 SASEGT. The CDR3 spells CASSEARGTGNSNQPQHF. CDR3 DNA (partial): TGTGCCAGCAGTGAAGCGAGAGGGACAGGGAATAGCAATCAGCCC.

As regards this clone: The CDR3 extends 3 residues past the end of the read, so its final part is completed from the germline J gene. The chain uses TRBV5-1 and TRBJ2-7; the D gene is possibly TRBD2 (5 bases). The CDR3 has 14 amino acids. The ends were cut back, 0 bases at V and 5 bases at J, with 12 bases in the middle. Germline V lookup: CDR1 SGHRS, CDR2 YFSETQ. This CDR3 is CASSLAIARDEQYF. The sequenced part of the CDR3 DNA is TGCGCCAGCAGCTTGGCGATAGCGCGGGACGAG. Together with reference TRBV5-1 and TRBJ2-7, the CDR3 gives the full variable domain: KAGVTQTPRYLIKTRGQQVTLSCSPISGHRSVSWYQQTPGQGLQFLFEYFSETQRNKGNFPGRFSGRQFSNSRSEMNVSTLELGDSALYLCASSLAIARDEQYFGPGTRLTVT.

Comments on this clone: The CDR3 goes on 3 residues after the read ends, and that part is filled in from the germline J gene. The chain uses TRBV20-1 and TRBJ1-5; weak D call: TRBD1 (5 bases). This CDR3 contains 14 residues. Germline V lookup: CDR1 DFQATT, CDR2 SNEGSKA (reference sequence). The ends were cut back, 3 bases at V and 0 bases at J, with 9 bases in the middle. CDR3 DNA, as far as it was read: TGCAGTGCTAGCGCAGGGATTAGCAATCAGCCC. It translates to CSASAGISNQP. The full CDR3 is CSASAGISNQPQHF.

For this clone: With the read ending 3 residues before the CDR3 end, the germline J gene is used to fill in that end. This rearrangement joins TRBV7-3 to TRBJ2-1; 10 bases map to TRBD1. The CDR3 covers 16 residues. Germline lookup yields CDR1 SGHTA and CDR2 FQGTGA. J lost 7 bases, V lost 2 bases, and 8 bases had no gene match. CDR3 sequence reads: CASSLLPGQGMNEQFF. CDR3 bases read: TGTGCCAGCAGCTTACTCCCGGGACAGGGGATGAATGAG.

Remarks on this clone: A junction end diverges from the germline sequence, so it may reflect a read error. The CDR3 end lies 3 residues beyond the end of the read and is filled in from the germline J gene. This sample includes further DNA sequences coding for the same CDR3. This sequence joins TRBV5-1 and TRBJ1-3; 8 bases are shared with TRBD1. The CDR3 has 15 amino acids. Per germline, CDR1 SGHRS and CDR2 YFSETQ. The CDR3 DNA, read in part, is TGCGCCAGCAGCGACAGGGGATTATCTGGAAACACA. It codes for CASSDRGLSGNT. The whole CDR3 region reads CASSDRGLSGNTIYF.

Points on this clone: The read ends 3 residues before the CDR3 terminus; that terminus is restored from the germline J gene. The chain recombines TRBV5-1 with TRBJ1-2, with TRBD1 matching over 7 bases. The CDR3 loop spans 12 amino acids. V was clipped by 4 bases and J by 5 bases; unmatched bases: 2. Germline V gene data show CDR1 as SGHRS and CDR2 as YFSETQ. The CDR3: CASSQDRYGYTF. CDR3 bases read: TGCGCCAGCAGCCAGGACAGGTATGGC.

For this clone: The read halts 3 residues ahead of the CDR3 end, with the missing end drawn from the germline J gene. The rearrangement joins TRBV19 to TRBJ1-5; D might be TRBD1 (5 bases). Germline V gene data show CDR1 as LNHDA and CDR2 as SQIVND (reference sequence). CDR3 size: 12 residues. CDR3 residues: CASTSIGEPQHF. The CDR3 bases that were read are TGTGCCAGTACCTCAATAGGGGAACCC. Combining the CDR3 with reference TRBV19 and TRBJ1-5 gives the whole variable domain DGGITQSPKYLFRKEGQNVTLSCEQNLNHDAMYWYRQDPGQGLRLIYYSQIVNDFQKGDIAEGYSVSREKKESFPLTVTSAQKNPTAFYLCASTSIGEPQHFGDGTRLSIL.

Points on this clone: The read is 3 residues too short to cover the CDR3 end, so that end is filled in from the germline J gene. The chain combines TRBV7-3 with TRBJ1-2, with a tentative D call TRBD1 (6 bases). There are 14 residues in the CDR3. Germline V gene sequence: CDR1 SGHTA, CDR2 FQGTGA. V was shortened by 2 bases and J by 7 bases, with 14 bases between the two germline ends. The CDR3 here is CASSLLAGAGGYTF. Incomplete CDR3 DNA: TGTGCCAGCAGCTTATTGGCGGGGGCAGGTGGC.

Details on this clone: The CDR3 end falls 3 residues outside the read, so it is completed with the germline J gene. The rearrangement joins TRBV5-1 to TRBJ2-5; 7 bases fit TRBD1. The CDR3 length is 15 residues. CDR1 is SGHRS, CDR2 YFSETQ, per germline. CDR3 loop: CASSPTGWVADTQYF. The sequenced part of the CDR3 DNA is TGCGCCAGCAGCCCGACAGGGTGGGTTGCGGATACC.

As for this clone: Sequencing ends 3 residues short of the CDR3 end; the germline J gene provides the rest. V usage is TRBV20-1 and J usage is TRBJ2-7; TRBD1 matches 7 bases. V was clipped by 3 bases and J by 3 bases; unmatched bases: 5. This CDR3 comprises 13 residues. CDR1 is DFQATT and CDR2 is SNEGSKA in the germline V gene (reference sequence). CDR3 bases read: TGCAGTGCTAGGGACAGGTGGAACTACGAG. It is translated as CSARDRWNYE. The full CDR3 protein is CSARDRWNYEQYF.

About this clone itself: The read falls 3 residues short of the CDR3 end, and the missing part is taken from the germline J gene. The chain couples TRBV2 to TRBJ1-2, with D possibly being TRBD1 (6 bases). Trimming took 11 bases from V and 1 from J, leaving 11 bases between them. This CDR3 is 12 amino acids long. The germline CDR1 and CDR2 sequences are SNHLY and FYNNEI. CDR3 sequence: CAEGGYNYGYTF. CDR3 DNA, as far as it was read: TGTGCCGAGGGGGGGTATAACTATGGC.

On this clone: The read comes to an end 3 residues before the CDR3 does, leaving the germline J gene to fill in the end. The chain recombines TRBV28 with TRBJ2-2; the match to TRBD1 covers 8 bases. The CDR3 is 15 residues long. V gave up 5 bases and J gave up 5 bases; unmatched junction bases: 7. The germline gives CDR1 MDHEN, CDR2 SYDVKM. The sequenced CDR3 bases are TGTGCCAGCAGTCCCCCAGGGGGCCGGACCGGGGAG. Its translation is CASSPPGGRTGE. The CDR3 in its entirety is CASSPPGGRTGELFF.

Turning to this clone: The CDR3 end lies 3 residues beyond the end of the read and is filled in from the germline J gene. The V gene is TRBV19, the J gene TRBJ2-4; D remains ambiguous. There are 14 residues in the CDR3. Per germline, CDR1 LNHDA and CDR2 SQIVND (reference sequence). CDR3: CASSITAANYGQYF. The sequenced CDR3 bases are TGTGCCAGTAGTATCACCGCTGCTAACTATGGT.

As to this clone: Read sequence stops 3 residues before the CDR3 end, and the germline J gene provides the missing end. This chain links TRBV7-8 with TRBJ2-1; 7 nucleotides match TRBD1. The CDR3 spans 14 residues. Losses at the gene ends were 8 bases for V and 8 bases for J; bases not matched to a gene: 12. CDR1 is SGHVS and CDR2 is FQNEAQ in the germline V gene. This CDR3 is CASDPKGAKDEQFF. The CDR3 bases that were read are TGTGCCAGCGACCCAAAGGGGGCCAAGGATGAG. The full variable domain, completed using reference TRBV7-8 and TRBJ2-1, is GAGVSQSPRYKVAKRGQDVALRCDPISGHVSLFWYQQALGQGPEFLTYFQNEAQLDKSGLPSDRFFAERPEGSVSTLKIQRTQQEDSAVYLCASDPKGAKDEQFFGPGTRLTVL.

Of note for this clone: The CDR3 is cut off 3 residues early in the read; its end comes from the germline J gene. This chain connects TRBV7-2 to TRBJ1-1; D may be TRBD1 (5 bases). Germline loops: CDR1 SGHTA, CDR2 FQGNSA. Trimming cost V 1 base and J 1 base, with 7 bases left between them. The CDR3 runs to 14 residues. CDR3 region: CASSLVQGNTEAFF. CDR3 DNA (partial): TGTGCCAGCAGCTTAGTTCAGGGGAACACTGAA.

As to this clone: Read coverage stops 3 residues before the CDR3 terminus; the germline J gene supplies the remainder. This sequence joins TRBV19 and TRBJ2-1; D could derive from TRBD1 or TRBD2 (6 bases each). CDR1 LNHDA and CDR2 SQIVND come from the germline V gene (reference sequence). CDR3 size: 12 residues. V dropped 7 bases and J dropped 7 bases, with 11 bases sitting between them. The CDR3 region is CASTWRGNEQFF. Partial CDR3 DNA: TGTGCCAGTACTTGGAGGGGGAATGAG.

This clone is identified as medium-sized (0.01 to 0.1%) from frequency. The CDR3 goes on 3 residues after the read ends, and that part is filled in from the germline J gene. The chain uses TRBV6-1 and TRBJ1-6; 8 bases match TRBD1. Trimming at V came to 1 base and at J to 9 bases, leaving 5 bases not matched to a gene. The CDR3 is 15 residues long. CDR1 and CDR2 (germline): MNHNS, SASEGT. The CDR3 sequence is CASSEDGQGGSPLHF. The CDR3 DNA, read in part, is TGTGCCAGCAGTGAAGATGGACAGGGCGGTTCACCC.

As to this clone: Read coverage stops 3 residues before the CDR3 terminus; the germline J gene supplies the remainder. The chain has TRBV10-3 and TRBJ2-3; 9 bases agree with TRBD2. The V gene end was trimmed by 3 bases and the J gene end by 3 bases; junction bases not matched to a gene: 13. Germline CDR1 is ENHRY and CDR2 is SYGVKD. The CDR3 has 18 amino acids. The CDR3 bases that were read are TGTGCCATCAGTGACGGCGGGAGGGCCTCGAGTAGGACAGATACG. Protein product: CAISDGGRASSRTDT. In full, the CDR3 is CAISDGGRASSRTDTQYF.

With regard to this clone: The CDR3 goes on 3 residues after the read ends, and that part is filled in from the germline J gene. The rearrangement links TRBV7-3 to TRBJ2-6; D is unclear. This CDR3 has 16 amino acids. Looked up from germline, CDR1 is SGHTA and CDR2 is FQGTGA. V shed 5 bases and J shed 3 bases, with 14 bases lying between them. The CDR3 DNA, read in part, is TGTGCCAGCAGCCTGTATGCCAGGCGTGGGGCCAACGTC. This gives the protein CASSLYARRGANV. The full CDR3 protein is CASSLYARRGANVLTF.

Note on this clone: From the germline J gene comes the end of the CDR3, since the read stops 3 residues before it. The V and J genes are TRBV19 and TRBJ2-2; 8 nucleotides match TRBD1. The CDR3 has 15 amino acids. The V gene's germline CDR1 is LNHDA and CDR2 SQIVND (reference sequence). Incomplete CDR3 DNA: TGTGCCAGTAGTTATCAGGGGGCGCGAAATTCACCG. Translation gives CASSYQGARNSP. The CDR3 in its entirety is CASSYQGARNSPLFF.

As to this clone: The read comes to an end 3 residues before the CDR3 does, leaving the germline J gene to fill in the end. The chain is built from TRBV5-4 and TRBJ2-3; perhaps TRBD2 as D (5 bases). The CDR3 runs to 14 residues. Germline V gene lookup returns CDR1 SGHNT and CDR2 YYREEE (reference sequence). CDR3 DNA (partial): TGTGCCAGCAGCTTCATGGACTCTCATGGGGCG. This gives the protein CASSFMDSHGA. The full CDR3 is CASSFMDSHGAQYF.